The T cell receptor (beta chain) under discussion was sequenced for a study of blood T cell repertoires in COVID-19. The CDR3 runs 15 residues. CDR1 MNHEY and CDR2 SMNVEV come from the germline V gene (reference sequence). The V gene end was trimmed by 7 bases and the J gene end by 4 bases; junction bases not matched to a gene: 12. Repertoires were generated with immunoSEQ multiplex PCR, while TCRdb's copy carries only in-frame clones and drops some. Seen here are roughly 100,000 clones, roughly 86% observed once, and the top ten hold 17%. Sequences were obtained from peripheral blood. The chain combines TRBV27 with TRBJ2-5, with 7 positions matching TRBD2. The sequence was obtained from a human donor in a cohort sampled during active COVID-19. CDR3 amino acids: CASKTMGLRGETQYF. DNA for the CDR3: TGTGCCAGCAAAACCATGGGACTAAGGGGAGAGACCCAGTACTTC.